This entry concerns a single T cell receptor beta chain. This receptor's antigen is unknown. No per-base quality is available; no much larger clone lies one base away. According to the germline V gene, CDR1 reads MGHRA and CDR2 reads YSYEKL. The junction shows trimming of 3 bases on V and 9 bases on J, and the gene matches do not reach 7 bases of it. The CDR3, from cysteine to phenylalanine, totals 15 residues. Just CDR3 DNA is preserved here, 45 bases in frame from base 1. The data derive from a study of technical replicates of blood from several donors (TCRdb year 2017). The library came from the immunoSEQ multiplex PCR assay. Drawn from immuneACCESS, this table holds only the in-frame rearrangements with V and J called that TCRdb kept. Clones are partly lost; checked studies trace under half to an unresolved V gene and leave the rest unexplained. The sample table shows 60,000 to 75,000 clones, and under 98% are seen once. 0.25% to 0.35% of the sample belongs to the ten largest clones.

The receptor chain draws on TRBV4-1 and TRBJ2-1; 11 middle bases align to TRBD2. Input material: T cells isolated from PBMCs. The source of this sequence is a human donor in good health. The nucleotides are TGCGCCAGCAGCCAGTCGCTAGCGGGAGGCTTTGAGCAGTTCTTC. The translation is CASSQSLAGGFEQFF.